Listed below are T cell receptor beta chains from one sample, sequenced in a study of cytomegalovirus exposure and HLA in healthy donors. TCRdb's table, derived via immunoSEQ multiplex PCR, lists solely in-frame clones and lacks some. The sample has 130,000 or so clones, approximately 89% seen once. The sequencing sample was made of PBMCs. These receptors originate from a woman younger than 45 in good health and CMV-seropositive. Both conserved end residues are part of each CDR3. The order of the fields is V gene, CDR3 length, J gene, CDR3 protein.

TRBV11-1	15	TRBJ1-2	CASSFGTGTLYGYTF
TRBV4-1	14	TRBJ1-2	CASSQVEQDPRYTF
TRBV18	13	TRBJ1-6	CASSLSGNSPLHF
TRBV5-4	13	TRBJ2-7	CASSDPDRYEQYF
TRBV5-1	15	TRBJ1-4	CASSLGRVSGEKLFF
TRBV30	13	TRBJ2-4	CAWSAGLAGIQYF
TRBV5-1	13	TRBJ2-5	CASRPQGRETQYF
TRBV5-8	15	TRBJ1-2	CASTPPGGGNYGYTF
TRBV5-4	15	TRBJ2-1	CASSQDRDSVNEQFF
TRBV9	13	TRBJ2-7	CASSAQTGGEQYF
TRBV5-1	15	TRBJ2-1	CASSLDREFYNEQFF
TRBV29-1	13	TRBJ1-2	CSVEEVRGYGYTF
TRBV25-1	15	TRBJ1-4	CASSEDLPTNEKLFF
TRBV25-1	15	TRBJ1-4	CASSPGGRGNEKLFF
TRBV2	14	TRBJ2-7	CASSVEAVVGEQYF
TRBV6-5	15	TRBJ2-7	CASSSTSGFSYEQYF
TRBV27	14	TRBJ2-7	CASSLLGQGNEQYF
TRBV11-3	11	TRBJ2-1	CASSLRGEQFF
TRBV28	12	TRBJ2-1	CASSLERNEQFF
TRBV5-4	14	TRBJ2-3	CASSPRQGADTQYF
TRBV6-5	14	TRBJ1-4	CASSMGQTNEKLFF
TRBV5-4	14	TRBJ1-1	CASSFEGGRTEAFF
TRBV30	12	TRBJ2-7	CAWSGGGGEQYF
TRBV14	13	TRBJ1-1	CASSQGPGTEAFF
TRBV28	17	TRBJ2-3	CASSSRATRGARDTQYF
TRBV19	15	TRBJ2-1	CASSILAGGNNEQFF
TRBV18	16	TRBJ2-7	CASSPRQGLFSYEQYF
TRBV5-1	13	TRBJ1-1	CASKTTGSTEAFF
TRBV30	14	TRBJ2-3	CAWGELAGTDTQYF
TRBV25-1	11	TRBJ2-7	CASNLQGEQYF
TRBV28	15	TRBJ2-7	CASSLALVTVYEQYF
TRBV19	15	TRBJ2-1	CASSMGPAGNYEQFF
TRBV2	13	TRBJ1-1	CASSGDMGTEAFF
TRBV7-9	15	TRBJ1-4	CASSIRTGLNEKLFF
TRBV6-6	15	TRBJ1-2	CASSLPPGQGYGYTF
TRBV11-2	15	TRBJ1-1	CASSLPTALNTEAFF
TRBV7-3	15	TRBJ2-7	CASSSQTGQGAVQYF
TRBV6-1	13	.	CASSDPPLYEQYF
TRBV5-1	13	TRBJ2-7	CASSWDSSYEQYF
TRBV7-9	13	TRBJ2-5	CASSLAGAETQYF
TRBV29-1	15	TRBJ1-4	CSVEGTGGTNEKLFF